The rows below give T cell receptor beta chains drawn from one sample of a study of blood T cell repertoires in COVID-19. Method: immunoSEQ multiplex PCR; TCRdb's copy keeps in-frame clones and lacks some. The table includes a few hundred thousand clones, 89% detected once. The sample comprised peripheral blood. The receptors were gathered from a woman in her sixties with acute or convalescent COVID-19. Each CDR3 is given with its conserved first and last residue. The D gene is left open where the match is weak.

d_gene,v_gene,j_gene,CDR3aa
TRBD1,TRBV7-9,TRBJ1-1,CASSLADRVPAFF
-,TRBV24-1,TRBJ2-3,CATSEPEAPSPDTQYF
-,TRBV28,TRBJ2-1,CASSLGLSGDLSYNEQFF
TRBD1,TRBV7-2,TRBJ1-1,CASSFVGTVNTEAFF
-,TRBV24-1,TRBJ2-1,CATSDLSGEFLINEQFF
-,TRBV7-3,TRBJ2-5,CASSLNREETQYF
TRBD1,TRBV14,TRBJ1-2,CASSRGTGLDYGYTF
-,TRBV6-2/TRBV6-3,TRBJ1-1,CASSYSSSIGTEAFF
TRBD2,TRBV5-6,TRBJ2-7,CASSLGLAVYEQYF
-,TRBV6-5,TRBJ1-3,CASSPFIDIGNTIYF
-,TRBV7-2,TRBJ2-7,CASSLERSYEQYF
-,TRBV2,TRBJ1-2,CASSEARGTYGYTF
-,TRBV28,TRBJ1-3,CASSTWEFSSGNTIYF
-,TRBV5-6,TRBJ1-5,CASSLIGGSNQPQHF
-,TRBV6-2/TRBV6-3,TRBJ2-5,CASSSEQGQETQYF
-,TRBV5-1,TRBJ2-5,CASNRENQETQYF
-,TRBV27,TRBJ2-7,CASSLSSPPYEQYF
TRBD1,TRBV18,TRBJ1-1,CASSPGQAGATEAFF
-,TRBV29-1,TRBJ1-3,CSVGLNSGNTIYF
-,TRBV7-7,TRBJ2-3,CASSPGTDTQYF
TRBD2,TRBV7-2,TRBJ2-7,CASSPSGGAYEQYF
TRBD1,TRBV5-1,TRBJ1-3,CASSSEGQLDSGNTIYF
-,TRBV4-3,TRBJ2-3,CASSQEINSMNTQYF
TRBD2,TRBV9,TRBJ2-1,CASSVVAGGPGEQFF
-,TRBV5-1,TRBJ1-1,CASTGVKGHSNVGAFF
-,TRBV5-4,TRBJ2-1,CASSLGAGEQFF
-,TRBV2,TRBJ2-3,CASSGGTSFTDTQYF
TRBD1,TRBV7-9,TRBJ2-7,CASSRAGTGYSYEQYF
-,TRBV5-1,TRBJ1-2,CASSIQGYGYTF
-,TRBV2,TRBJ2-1,CARGQRNEQFF
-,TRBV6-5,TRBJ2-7,CASSYGGHEQYF
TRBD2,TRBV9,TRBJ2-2,CASSVVTSGGTGELFF
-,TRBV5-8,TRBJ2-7,CASSLEGTGREYEQYF
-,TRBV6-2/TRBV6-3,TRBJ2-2,CASSYSREITAGELFF
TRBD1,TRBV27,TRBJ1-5,CASSPFDRGNQPQHF
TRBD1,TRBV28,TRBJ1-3,CASSFLDRAGNTIYF
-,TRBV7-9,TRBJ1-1,CASSPSGTEAFF
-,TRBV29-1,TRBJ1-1,CSVQQGHAFF
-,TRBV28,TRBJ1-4,CASSPRWGPEKLFF